This TCR beta chain emerged from a study of cytomegalovirus exposure and HLA in healthy donors. Regarding the study as a whole: Earlier analysis found most TCR beta V segments productive about 90% or about 30% of the time. TCR beta chains numbering some 150 were designated cytomegalovirus-associated. Exclusion as indistinguishable affected some V segments, including TRBV6-2 and TRBV6-3.

The ends lost 5 bases at V and 5 bases at J; junction bases unmatched: 11. CDR3 size: 15 residues. Germline loops: CDR1 SEHNR, CDR2 FQNEAQ (reference sequence). As regards this clone: Its antigen is unidentified.

Primers for the PCR totalled 60 Vbeta and 13 Jbeta. The data were produced by immunoSEQ multiplex PCR, yet TCRdb's version contains in-frame clones alone and is incomplete. The repertoire holds roughly 140,000 clones, with 75% to 80% as singletons. This sequence joins TRBV7-9 and TRBJ2-7; 8 nucleotides line up with TRBD1. Input material: PBMCs. The sequence derives from a male donor in good health and CMV-seronegative. The CDR3 reads CASSPRTGSFDEQYF. CDR3 nucleotide sequence: TGTGCCAGCAGCCCGCGGACAGGGAGCTTCGACGAGCAGTACTTC.